In its sample, the clone carrying this T cell receptor (beta chain) was seen many times. Its antigen is not known. The source of the sample is a study of identical twins. A universal primer site arose from template switching, and cDNA bore unique molecular identifiers. In TCRdb, the 5' RACE reads were re-called with MiXCR into one record per CDR3 protein. The data contain 550,000 to 700,000 distinct CDR3 sequences, approximately 9.6% of them seen just once; the ten biggest clones take up roughly 3.2%. The CDR3 is 15 amino acids. V lost 8 bases and J lost 3, with 17 bases in between. The germline V gene has CDR1 WSHSY and CDR2 SAAADI. General study findings and limits: Sharing of beta out-of-frame sequences by twins showed a weaker excess.

The sample also formed part of further work on yellow fever vaccine responses in identical twins.

The sample was PBMCs. This clonotype originated in a woman aged 18 to 35 in good health. The chain joins TRBV10-2 to TRBJ2-4, with TRBD1 as a possible D gene (6 bases). CDR3 nucleotide sequence: TGCGCCAGCTTTGGAACAGGGCTGGGCAAAAACATTCAGTACTTC. It codes for CASFGTGLGKNIQYF.